These T cell receptor beta chains were read from a single sample in a study of T cell clonotyping in hematopoietic cell transplantation. Clones were sequenced by immunoSEQ multiplex PCR, and TCRdb holds only the in-frame ones, with some missing. This repertoire shows roughly 46,000 clones, roughly 85% found once; its top ten account for over 4%. Sequencing was performed on peripheral blood mononuclear cells, taken before stem cell transplant. These receptors were taken from a man aged 60 to 69 with myelodysplastic syndrome. Some clones in this sample may be carry-over from other donors' samples. Each CDR3 is given with its conserved first and last residue. A D gene is named only where the DNA matches it firmly. Some rows mark clone size as missing; the rest say once, few, many or name a class of expanded clone.

v_call	j_call	clone_size	cdr3_length	d_call	cdr3_nt	cdr3_aa
TRBV6-4	TRBJ2-5	NA	12	NA	TGTGCCAGCAGTGGGGTGATTGGGACCCAGTACTTC	CASSGVIGTQYF
TRBV2	TRBJ1-5	NA	14	NA	TGTGCCAGCAGTGAAGCTTGGCAACAACAGCCCCAGCATTTT	CASSEAWQQQPQHF
TRBV29-1	TRBJ2-1	NA	13	TRBD2	TGCAGCGGTGGGACTAGCGGGGCGGGTGAGCAGTTCTTC	CSGGTSGAGEQFF
TRBV5-6	TRBJ1-2	NA	15	NA	TGTGCCAGCAGCTTGTCCTTGACAGAAAACTATGGCTACACCTTC	CASSLSLTENYGYTF
TRBV2	TRBJ1-2	NA	13	NA	TGTGCCAGCAGGACTGACAGTCTGAATGGCTACACCTTC	CASRTDSLNGYTF
TRBV29-1	TRBJ2-5	NA	12	TRBD2	TGCAGCGTAGCGGGGGGGCGGCAGACCCAGTACTTC	CSVAGGRQTQYF
TRBV19	TRBJ1-1	NA	18	NA	TGTGCCAGTAGTATAGGCCTCGGCTTTAAAACGCTGAACACTGAAGCTTTCTTT	CASSIGLGFKTLNTEAFF
TRBV6-1	TRBJ2-6	medium-sized	15	NA	TGTGCCAGCAGTGAAGCACACTCTGGGGCCAACGTCCTGACTTTC	CASSEAHSGANVLTF
TRBV6-6	TRBJ2-5	NA	14	NA	TGTGCCAGCAGTTACGGGTCAGCACAAGAGACCCAGTACTTC	CASSYGSAQETQYF
TRBV7-3	TRBJ2-7	NA	13	NA	TGTGCCAGCAGCCGCGACAGGGAGGGCGAGCAGTACTTC	CASSRDREGEQYF
TRBV15	TRBJ1-2	NA	14	TRBD1	TGTGCCACCAGCACCGGGGACAGTCACTATGGCTACACCTTC	CATSTGDSHYGYTF
TRBV19	TRBJ1-1	NA	14	NA	TGTGCCAGTAGTATTTCCTCGACAGCCCCCGTATCTGCCTTT	CASSISSTAPVSAF
TRBV6-6	TRBJ1-4	NA	13	NA	TGTGCCAGCAGCTGGGGGGCGGATGAAAAACTGTTTTTT	CASSWGADEKLFF
TRBV7-2	TRBJ2-3	once	15	NA	TGTGCCAGCTGCCCCCGGACTTCTGACACAGATACGCAGTATTTT	CASCPRTSDTDTQYF
TRBV27	TRBJ1-3	once	16	TRBD1	TGTGCCAGCAGACCGGGACAGATGATCTCTGGAAACACCATATATTTT	CASRPGQMISGNTIYF
TRBV7-3	TRBJ2-3	NA	14	NA	TGTGCCAGCAGCTATGGACCTAGCACAGATACGCAGTATTTT	CASSYGPSTDTQYF
TRBV11-3	TRBJ1-1	NA	13	NA	TGTGCCAGCAGCTTAGGACAGAACACTGAAGCTTTCTTT	CASSLGQNTEAFF
TRBV13	TRBJ2-3	NA	13	NA	TGTGCCAGCAGCCGACAGGACACAGATACGCAGTATTTT	CASSRQDTDTQYF